This T cell receptor beta chain was identified in a study of T cell repertoires in cytomegalovirus infection. Turning to the study itself: Matching HLA type, along with CMV infection, was indicated by public TCR beta signatures.

Study outcomes and limitations: Summed public TCR beta family frequency identified CMV carriers bearing the relevant HLA.

TCRdb reanalysed the reads using MiXCR and keeps one entry per CDR3 protein. This sample has roughly 310,000 distinct CDR3 sequences, with 25% to 35% found just once. Trimming shortened V by 5 bases and J by 2 bases, and 9 bases separated the two germline ends. The germline gives CDR1 SEHNR, CDR2 FQNEAQ (reference sequence). The CDR3 totals 13 residues. This clonotype was picked up a small number of times. Its antigen remains unidentified. The sample was cultured PBMCs, taken from culture after CMV antigen stimulation. The receptor was derived from a human donor in good health (CMV status not recorded). Some clones in this sample may be carry-over from other donors' samples. The chain employs TRBV7-9 and TRBJ1-2, with D possibly being TRBD1 (5 bases). CDR3 bases: TGTGCCAGCAGCCAGACAGTCAACTATGGCTACACCTTC. It yields the protein CASSQTVNYGYTF.